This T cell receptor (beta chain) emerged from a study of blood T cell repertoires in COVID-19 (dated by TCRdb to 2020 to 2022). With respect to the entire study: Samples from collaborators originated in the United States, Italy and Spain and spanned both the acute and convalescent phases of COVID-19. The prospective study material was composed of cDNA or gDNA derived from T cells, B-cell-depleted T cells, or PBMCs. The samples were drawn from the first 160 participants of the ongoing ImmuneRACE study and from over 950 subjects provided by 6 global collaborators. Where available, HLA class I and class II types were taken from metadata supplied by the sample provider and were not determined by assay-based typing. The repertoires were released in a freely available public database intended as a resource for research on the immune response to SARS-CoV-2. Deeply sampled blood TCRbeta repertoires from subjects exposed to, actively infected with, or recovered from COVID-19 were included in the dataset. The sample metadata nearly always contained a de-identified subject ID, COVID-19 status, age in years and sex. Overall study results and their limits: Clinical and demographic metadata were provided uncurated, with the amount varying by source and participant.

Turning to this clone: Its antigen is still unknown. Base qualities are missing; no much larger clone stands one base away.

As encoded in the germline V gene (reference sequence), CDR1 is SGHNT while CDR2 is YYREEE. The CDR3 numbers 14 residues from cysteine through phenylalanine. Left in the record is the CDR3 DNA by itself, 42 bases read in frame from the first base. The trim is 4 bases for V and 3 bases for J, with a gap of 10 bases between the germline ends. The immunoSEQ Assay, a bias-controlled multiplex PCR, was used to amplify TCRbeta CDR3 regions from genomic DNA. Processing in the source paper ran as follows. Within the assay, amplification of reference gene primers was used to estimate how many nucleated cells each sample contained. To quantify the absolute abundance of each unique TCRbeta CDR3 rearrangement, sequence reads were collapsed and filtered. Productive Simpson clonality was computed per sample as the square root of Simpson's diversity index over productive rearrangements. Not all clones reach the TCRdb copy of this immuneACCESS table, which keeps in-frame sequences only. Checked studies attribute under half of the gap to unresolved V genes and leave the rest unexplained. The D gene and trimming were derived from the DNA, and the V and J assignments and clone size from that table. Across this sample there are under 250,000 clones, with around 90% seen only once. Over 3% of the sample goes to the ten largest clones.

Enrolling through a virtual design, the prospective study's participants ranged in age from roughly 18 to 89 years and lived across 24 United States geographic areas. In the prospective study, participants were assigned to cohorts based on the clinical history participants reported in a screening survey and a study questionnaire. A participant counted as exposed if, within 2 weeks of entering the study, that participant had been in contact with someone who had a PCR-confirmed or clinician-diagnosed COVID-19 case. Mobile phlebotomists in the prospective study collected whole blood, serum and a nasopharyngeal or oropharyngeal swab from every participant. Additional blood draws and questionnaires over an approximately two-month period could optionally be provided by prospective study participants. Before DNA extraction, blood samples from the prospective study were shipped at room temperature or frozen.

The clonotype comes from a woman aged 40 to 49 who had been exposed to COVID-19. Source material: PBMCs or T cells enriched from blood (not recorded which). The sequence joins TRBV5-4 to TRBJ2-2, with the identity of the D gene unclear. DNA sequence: TGTGCCAGCAGCCTTACAGTGGACACCGGGGAGCTGTTTTTT. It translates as CASSLTVDTGELFF.